This T cell receptor beta chain came from a study of molecular identifiers for immune sequencing clone quantification (dated 2018 in TCRdb). Regarding the complete study: For a replicate experiment, RNA from about 21,000 or 97,000 naive CD8 T cells was divided into five aliquots, of which four were sequenced. This methods study used CD8 T cells to benchmark TCR RNA copy counting and molecular-identifier clustering-based TCR repertoire sequencing (MIDCIRS). What the research found in general, with its limitations: The sizes of highly expanded clones could end up underestimated when identical TCR molecules share a barcode. When barcode sub-clustering was omitted, TCR diversity was inflated by chimeric consensus sequences, with chimeras reaching as high as 47%. Even against a background of roughly 1 million naive CD8 T cells, spiked-in Jurkat TCR RNA amounting to a single cell's worth was reported to be detectable. The naive libraries included spiked-in Jurkat TCR RNA (roughly eleven copies' worth), and this Jurkat TCR RNA is not part of the donor repertoire. In CMV-specific effector cells, clones with more than 20 RNA copies contained over 97% of molecules, whereas in naive cells such clones contained under 1% of molecules. Modeling gave roughly 2.9 recovered TCR RNA copies per cell versus roughly 10 by digital PCR, implying around 31% capture efficiency.

Receptors were amplified or captured by PCR. Data came from an Illumina HiSeq 4000. Preparation of bulk TCR libraries followed a previously described approach, with the TCR primers listed in Table S5. Total RNA was purified with the Qiagen AllPrep DNA/RNA kit. Before analysis, reads from multiple sequencing runs of the same library were pooled. Processing in the source paper ran as follows. Only reads with exact TCR constant sequence were kept, trimmed to 150 nt, and grouped by their 12-nt molecular barcodes. Reads in each barcode group were sub-clustered using a 15% Levenshtein threshold, and a quality-weighted consensus sequence was built for each RNA molecule. Non-functional sequences were discarded, and so were lower-count sequences lying one edit away from another sequence. Based on fitting two negative binomial distributions, any barcode sub-cluster with under 20% of the maximum read count was discarded. The raw public reads went through TCRdb reprocessing: fastp at Q25, MiXCR clone calling, in-frame beta chains kept. Each entry is one CDR3 protein sequence, shown with its most common DNA and genes. The authors' filters were not applied to this entry. The sample profile shows 65,000 or so distinct CDR3 sequences; around a sixth of them were found once. Of the sample, roughly 1.6% falls within the top ten clones.

Libraries of naive CD8 T cells were generated from around 20,000 to 1,000,000 sorted cells, with 10%, 30% or 50% of the purified RNA used. Naive CD8 T cells were FACS-sorted as CD8+CD4-CCR7+CD45RA+ on a BD FACSAria II into RLT Plus buffer. Detection sensitivity was tested by spiking Jurkat RNA equal to about 10 TCR copies' worth into samples containing 20,000-1,000,000 naive CD8 T cells. CD8 T cells were enriched with RosetteSep CD8+ T Cell Enrichment Cocktail and Ficoll-Paque, followed by ACK red cell lysis. The germline V gene sets CDR1 to MDHEN and CDR2 to SYDVKM. V is clipped by 2 bases and J by 6 bases, and the sequence between their germline boundaries is 8 bases long. The CDR3 runs 13 amino acids, cysteine and phenylalanine included. The DNA shown is the 39-base CDR3, in frame from base 1. On this clonotype itself: Its specific antigen is unknown. No much larger clone is present one base from it, and per-base qualities are unavailable.

Sequencing used naive CD8+ T cells from blood, with Jurkat cell RNA spiked in. The cell subset or site label for this specimen denotes: FACS-sorted CD8+CD4-CCR7+CD45RA+ naive T cells. The sequence is built from TRBV28 and TRBJ2-1; the D gene remains uncertain. The sequence was collected from a human donor in good health. Some libraries in this study had Jurkat cell RNA spiked in. CDR3 reads: CASSLGLGNEQFF. The DNA reads as follows: TGTGCCAGCAGTTTAGGGTTGGGCAATGAGCAGTTCTTC.